These T cell receptor beta chains were read from a single sample in a study of blood T cell repertoires in COVID-19. Sequencing used immunoSEQ multiplex PCR; TCRdb keeps in-frame clones, though not all of them. In the table there are over 95,000 clones, over 70% of which are singletons. Input material: peripheral blood. The receptors were gathered from a man aged 50 to 60 with acute or convalescent COVID-19. Both conserved end residues are trimmed from each CDR3.

V	J	CDR3
TRBV27	TRBJ2-3	ARGLRGTFSTDTQY
TRBV4-1	TRBJ1-6	ASSRTGQGLINSPLH
TRBV6-5	TRBJ1-5	ASNINSNQPQH
TRBV28	TRBJ2-1	ASSLVAGGLYNEQF
TRBV7-3	TRBJ2-3	ASSLLTGTQY
TRBV20-1	TRBJ2-3	SASQGGSGITDTQY
TRBV5-6	TRBJ2-3	ASSSRDRITDTQY
TRBV2	TRBJ1-4	ASSRRGDTNEKLF
TRBV19	TRBJ2-2	ASSIHRELF
TRBV14	TRBJ2-3	ASSQDWGTGVPSTDTQY
TRBV3-1/TRBV3-2	TRBJ1-1	ASSQTGDTEAF
TRBV29-1	TRBJ1-2	SASQGQGYGYT
TRBV5-1	TRBJ2-7	ASSSTGKGPREQY
TRBV11-2	TRBJ2-5	ASSLEISGGQETQY
TRBV3-1/TRBV3-2	TRBJ1-3	ASSQDFVWGQHSGNTIY
TRBV3-1/TRBV3-2	TRBJ1-1	ASSQERRDSEAF
TRBV5-1	TRBJ2-4	ASSLVTGDLLAKNIQY
TRBV3-1/TRBV3-2	TRBJ1-6	ASSQGGPQNNSPLH
TRBV25-1	TRBJ2-5	ASSEWTGAGETQY
TRBV19	TRBJ2-5	ASTPTSGAGETQY
TRBV18	TRBJ1-5	ASSPGQGAGGNQPQH
TRBV13	TRBJ1-6	ASGTSSYNSPLH
TRBV4-1	TRBJ2-5	ASSQDGTGRETQY
TRBV4-1	TRBJ2-1	ASSQVPGQGYNEQF
TRBV27	TRBJ1-5	ASSSAGAGNQPQH
TRBV4-1	TRBJ1-5	ASSQDRSAISNQPQH
TRBV11-3	TRBJ1-6	ASSLEGTGERSPLH
TRBV5-4	TRBJ2-1	ASSLAGVYNEQF
TRBV5-6	TRBJ1-2	ASSSLTGYGYT
TRBV7-8	TRBJ1-6	ASSTDRYNSPLH
TRBV13	TRBJ2-3	ASSLTGGTDTQY
TRBV2	TRBJ2-5	ASSEATSGGLQETQY
TRBV7-6	TRBJ1-6	ASSLAQQGRFNNSPLH
TRBV5-1	TRBJ2-2	ASSFATGGGTGELF
TRBV11-2	TRBJ2-2	ASSLGRTGAFFNTGELF
TRBV28	TRBJ2-3	ASSASGLAGSDTQY
TRBV7-2	TRBJ2-7	ASSSVAGAFYEQY
TRBV11-2	TRBJ1-1	ASSRRGKGNTEAF
TRBV12-3/TRBV12-4	TRBJ1-2	ASSYGNSYT
TRBV11-2	TRBJ2-2	ASSYGNTGELF
TRBV19	TRBJ1-4	ASKVGTAYEKLF
TRBV9	TRBJ2-2	ASSVVGTGTPGELF
TRBV3-1/TRBV3-2	TRBJ1-3	ASSQRSGNTIY
TRBV28	TRBJ2-2	ASSLVTGGAGTGELF
TRBV12-2	TRBJ1-5	ASRPKLDRAGNQPQH
TRBV23-1	TRBJ1-2	ASSQSQRQGRVSGYT
TRBV27	TRBJ2-3	ASSFIFAESLTDTQY
TRBV1	TRBJ1-1	TSSRDSRGHQDTEAF
TRBV27	TRBJ1-1	ASSQTDYTEAF
TRBV30	TRBJ1-2	AWSVLGAAYGYT
TRBV5-3	TRBJ1-4	ARSFKPSRANEKLF
TRBV29-1	TRBJ1-1	SGGEGQIEAF
TRBV7-3	TRBJ2-3	ASSSPGGRTDTQY